Shown below are 9 T cell receptor beta chains from a single sample sequenced in a study of T cells in Graves' hyperthyroidism and ophthalmopathy. Researchers took RNA transcripts and amplified the TCR beta CDR3 regions from them. The HTBI set primed first-round TCR CDR3 RT-PCR. TCRdb processed the multiplex PCR reads anew with MiXCR; each CDR3 protein has one entry. The table includes 300,000 to 400,000 distinct CDR3 sequences, around 15% detected once. Sequenced sample: blood. These receptor sequences come from a woman younger than 45 with Graves' ophthalmopathy.

In this sample, this clonotype turned up many times. The chain has TRBV2 and TRBJ2-2, with D possibly TRBD2 on 6 matching bases. The V gene's germline CDR1 is SNHLY and CDR2 FYNNEI. CDR3 size: 14 residues. V was pared by 3 bases and J by 3 bases, with 8 bases between. The CDR3 nucleotides are TGTGCCAGCAGTGAGTGGGGGGACACCGGGGAGCTGTTTTTT. Translated: CASSEWGDTGELFF.

This clonotype was counted ten times or more. This rearrangement joins TRBV28 to TRBJ2-4; 8 nucleotides agree with TRBD2. The CDR3 is 19 amino acids. J lost 1 base, V lost 4 bases, and 15 bases had no gene match. The V gene's germline CDR1 is MDHEN and CDR2 SYDVKM. This CDR3 reads CASSSSGTSNIDAKNIQYF. The CDR3 nucleotides are TGTGCCAGCAGTTCCTCCGGGACTAGTAATATCGACGCCAAAAACATTCAGTACTTC.

This clonotype has ten or more counts. V and J are TRBV2 and TRBJ1-2; D is unresolved. Between the trimmed V and J ends, which lost 8 bases and 4 bases, there was a span of 17 bases. Germline V gives CDR1 SNHLY, CDR2 FYNNEI. The CDR3 has 14 residues. The CDR3 DNA sequence: TGTGCCAGCCGTCCGGGAGGGAAAGGCTATGGCTACACCTTC. It codes for CASRPGGKGYGYTF.

This clonotype was seen a few times. The chain couples TRBV7-9 to TRBJ1-2, with D uncertain. The CDR3 runs to 11 residues. Deletions cut 0 bases from V and 8 bases from J, with 4 bases between. CDR1 is SEHNR and CDR2 is FQNEAQ in the germline V gene (reference sequence). Written as DNA, the CDR3 is TGTGCCAGCAGCTTAGCGTTAGGCTACACCTTC. Protein product: CASSLALGYTF.

This clonotype has ten or more counts. V usage is TRBV25-1 and J usage is TRBJ2-1, with 8 positions matching TRBD1. The germline V gene encodes CDR1 MGHDK and CDR2 SYGVNS. V shed 9 bases and J 8 bases; nucleotides not matched to a gene: 12. This CDR3 is built from 14 residues. Here the CDR3 DNA reads TGTGCCAGTAGACTGACAGGGGCTAAGGATGAGCAGTTCTTC. Its translation: CASRLTGAKDEQFF. The full variable domain, completed using reference TRBV25-1 and TRBJ2-1, is EADIYQTPRYLVIGTGKKITLECSQTMGHDKMYWYQQDPGMELHLIHYSYGVNSTEKGDLSSESTVSRIRTEHFPLTLESARPSHTSQYLCASRLTGAKDEQFFGPGTRLTVL.

This clonotype was seen repeatedly, ten times or more. J is TRBJ1-6 and V is TRBV6-2 or TRBV6-3; D is ambiguous. Germline CDR1 reads MNHEY; CDR2 reads SVGEGT. Trimming pared 2 bases from V and 9 bases from J, leaving 14 bases between. The CDR3 is made up of 15 amino acids. The CDR3 here is CASSYEPGVGSPLHF. The CDR3 DNA reads as TGTGCCAGCAGTTACGAGCCGGGAGTAGGTTCACCCCTCCACTTT.

The gene calls are TRBV5-1 and TRBJ2-7; D not certain. With 5 bases removed from V and 3 bases from J, the gap between germline ends came to 6 bases. CDR3 length equals 11 residues. Germline CDR1 is SGHRS and CDR2 is YFSETQ. CDR3 DNA: TGCGCCAGCAGGTCGGGCTACGAGCAGTACTTC. It specifies CASRSGYEQYF.

The chain combines TRBV7-9 with TRBJ2-5; 9 nucleotides match TRBD2. The trim removed 5 bases at V and 2 bases at J, leaving 3 bases unmatched. Germline loops: CDR1 SEHNR, CDR2 FQNEAQ (reference sequence). The CDR3 loop spans 14 amino acids. CDR3 in amino acids: CASSARGGQETQYF. The CDR3 DNA reads as TGTGCCAGCAGCGCGCGGGGGGGACAAGAGACCCAGTACTTC.

The V call is TRBV7-9, the J call TRBJ2-5; D not resolved. The germline V and J ends were trimmed by 5 bases and 5 bases, with 15 bases remaining between them. This CDR3 is 14 amino acids long. Germline values: CDR1 SEHNR, CDR2 FQNEAQ (reference sequence). CDR3 residues: CASSQNLDAETQYF. CDR3 sequence (DNA): TGTGCCAGCAGCCAAAACTTAGACGCGGAGACCCAGTACTTC. Together with reference TRBV7-9 and TRBJ2-5, the CDR3 gives the full variable domain: DTGVSQNPRHKITKRGQNVTFRCDPISEHNRLYWYRQTLGQGPEFLTYFQNEAQLEKSRLLSDRFSAERPKGSFSTLEIQRTEQGDSAMYLCASSQNLDAETQYFGPGTRLLVL.